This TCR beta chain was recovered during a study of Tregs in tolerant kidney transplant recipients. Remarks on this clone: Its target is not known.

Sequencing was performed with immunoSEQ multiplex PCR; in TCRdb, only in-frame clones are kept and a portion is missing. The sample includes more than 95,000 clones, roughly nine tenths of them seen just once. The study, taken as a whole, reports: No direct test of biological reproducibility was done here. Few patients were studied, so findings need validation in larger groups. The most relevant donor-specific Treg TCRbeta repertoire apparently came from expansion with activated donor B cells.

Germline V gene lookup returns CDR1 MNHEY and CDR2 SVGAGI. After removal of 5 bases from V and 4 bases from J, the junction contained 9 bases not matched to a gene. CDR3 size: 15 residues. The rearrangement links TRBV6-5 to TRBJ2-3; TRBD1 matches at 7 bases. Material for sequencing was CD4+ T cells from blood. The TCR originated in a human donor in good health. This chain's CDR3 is CASSPTGSHADTQYF. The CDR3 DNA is TGTGCCAGCAGTCCGACAGGGTCCCACGCAGATACGCAGTATTTT.